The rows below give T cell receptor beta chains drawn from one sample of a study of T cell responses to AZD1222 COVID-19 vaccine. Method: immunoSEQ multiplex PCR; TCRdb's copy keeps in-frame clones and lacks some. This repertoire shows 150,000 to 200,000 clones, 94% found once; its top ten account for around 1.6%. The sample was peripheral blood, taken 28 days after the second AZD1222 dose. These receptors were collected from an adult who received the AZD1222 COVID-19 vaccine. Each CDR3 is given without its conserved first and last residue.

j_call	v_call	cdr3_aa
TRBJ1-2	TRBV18	ASSPGQGDYGYT
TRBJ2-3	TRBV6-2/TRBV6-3	ASSYEGAGSTDTQY
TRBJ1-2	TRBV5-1	ASSLLTGPYDGYT
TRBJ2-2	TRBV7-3	ASSFGAGELF
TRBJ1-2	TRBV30	AWNRQGHYGYT
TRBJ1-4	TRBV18	ASRPGITNEKLF
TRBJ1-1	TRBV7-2	ASSLMGETEAF
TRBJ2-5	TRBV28	ASRRGRGTQY
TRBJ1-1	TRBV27	ASSLSSGFGNTEAF
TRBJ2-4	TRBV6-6	ASSYSGQLAKNIQY
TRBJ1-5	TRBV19	ASNRALSNQPQH
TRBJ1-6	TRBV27	ASSLYPGRTIGSYNSPLH
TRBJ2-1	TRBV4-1	ASSQERGTYNEQF
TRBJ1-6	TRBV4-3	ASSQTYSNSPLH
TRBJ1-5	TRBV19	ASSTPAGLALNQPQH
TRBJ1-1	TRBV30	AWSVTGDEAF
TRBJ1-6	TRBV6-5	ASTGTDSPLH
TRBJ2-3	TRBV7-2	ASSKRGGETDTQY
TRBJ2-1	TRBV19	ASNSKGAASYNEQF
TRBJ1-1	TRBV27	ASSLRVRDRVPTEAF
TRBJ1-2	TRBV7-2	ASSPGTYSNYGYT
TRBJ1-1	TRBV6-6	ASSPPETGDTEAF
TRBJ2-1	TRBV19	ASKSAGAGDFFNEQF
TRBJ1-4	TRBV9	ANSPRTLLGTNEKLF
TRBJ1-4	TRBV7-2	ASSRGTSEKLF
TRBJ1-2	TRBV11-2	ASSPISRHAGYT
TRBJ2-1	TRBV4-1	ASSHEFDPSGRPEQF
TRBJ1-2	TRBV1	RHKDRRHYGYT
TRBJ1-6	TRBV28	ASSFVAGPRPLH
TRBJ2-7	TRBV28	ASSPEDLAGGTYEQY
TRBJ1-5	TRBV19	ASSNSGNQPQH
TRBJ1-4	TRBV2	ASSALLQGTNEKLF
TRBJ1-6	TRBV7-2	ASSQAWGNSPLH
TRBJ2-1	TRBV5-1	ASSRAGDSSYNEQF
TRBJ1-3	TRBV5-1	ASSLAAENTIY
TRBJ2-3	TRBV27	ASSLFEGDGPDTQY
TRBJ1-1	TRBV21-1	ASSKMEEGDTEAF
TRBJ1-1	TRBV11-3	ASSLSSSMNTEAF
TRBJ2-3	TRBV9	ASSYERGAGKVTDTQY
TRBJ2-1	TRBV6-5	ASKVRGGGYEQF
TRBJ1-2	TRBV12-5	ASGLLTGGPHGYT
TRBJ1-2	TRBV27	ASSVYRGGNYGYT
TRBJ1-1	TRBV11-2	ATRGGTIGNTEAF
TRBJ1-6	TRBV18	ASSPSNSSPLH
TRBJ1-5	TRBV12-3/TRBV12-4	ASSFSQGQPQH
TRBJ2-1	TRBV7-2	ASSLVYNEQF
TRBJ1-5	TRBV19	ASSSVGARQPQH
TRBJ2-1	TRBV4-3	ASSQALFGEQF
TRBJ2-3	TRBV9	ASSVAGTTTRDADTQY
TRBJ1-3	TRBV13	ASSLGVPLGGNTIY
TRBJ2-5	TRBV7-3	ASSPSRVETQY
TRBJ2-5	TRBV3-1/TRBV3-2	ASSQWSIQKTQY
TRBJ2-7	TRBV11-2	ASSWTGTGGYEQY
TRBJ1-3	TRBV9	ASSGYRGISGNTIY